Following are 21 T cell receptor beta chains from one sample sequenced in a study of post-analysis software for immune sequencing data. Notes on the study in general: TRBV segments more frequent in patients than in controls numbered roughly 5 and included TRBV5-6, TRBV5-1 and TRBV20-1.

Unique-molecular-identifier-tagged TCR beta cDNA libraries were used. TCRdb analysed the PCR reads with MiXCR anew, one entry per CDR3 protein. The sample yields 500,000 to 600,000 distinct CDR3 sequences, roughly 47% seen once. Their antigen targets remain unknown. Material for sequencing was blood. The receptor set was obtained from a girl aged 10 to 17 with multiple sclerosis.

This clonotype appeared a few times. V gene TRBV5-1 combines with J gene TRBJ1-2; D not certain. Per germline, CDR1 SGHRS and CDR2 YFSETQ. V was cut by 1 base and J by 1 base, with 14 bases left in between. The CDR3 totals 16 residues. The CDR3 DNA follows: TGCGCCAGCAGCTTGTTTGTGGGTTTCCTTAACTATGGCTACACCTTC. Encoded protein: CASSLFVGFLNYGYTF.

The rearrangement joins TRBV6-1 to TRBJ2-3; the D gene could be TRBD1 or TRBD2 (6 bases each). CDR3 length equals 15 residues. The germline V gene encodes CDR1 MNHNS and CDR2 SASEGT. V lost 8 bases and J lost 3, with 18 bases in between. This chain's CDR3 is CASEGGRGTTDTQYF. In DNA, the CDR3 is TGTGCCAGCGAGGGGGGACGGGGGACTACAGATACGCAGTATTTT.

CDR3 region: CASSPERGVEAFF. The CDR3 DNA is TGCGCCAGCAGCCCGGAGAGGGGCGTTGAAGCTTTCTTT. The chain couples TRBV5-1 to TRBJ1-1; tentatively, D is TRBD1 (5 bases). Germline CDR1 SGHRS, CDR2 YFSETQ. This CDR3 comprises 13 residues. V was shortened by 4 bases and J by 7 bases, with 14 bases between the two germline ends.

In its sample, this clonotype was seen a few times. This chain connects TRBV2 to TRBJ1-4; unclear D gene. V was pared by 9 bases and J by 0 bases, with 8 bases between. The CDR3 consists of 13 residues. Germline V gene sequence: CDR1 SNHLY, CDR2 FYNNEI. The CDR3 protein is CASQITTNEKLFF. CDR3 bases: TGTGCCAGTCAGATTACAACTAATGAAAAACTGTTTTTT.

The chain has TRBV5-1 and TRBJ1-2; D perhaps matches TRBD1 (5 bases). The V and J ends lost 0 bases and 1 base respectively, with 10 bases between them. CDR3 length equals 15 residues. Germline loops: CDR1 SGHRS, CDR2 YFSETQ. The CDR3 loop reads CASSLDRTFNYGYTF. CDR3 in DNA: TGCGCCAGCAGCTTGGACAGGACGTTTAACTATGGCTACACCTTC. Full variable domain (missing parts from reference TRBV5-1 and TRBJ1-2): KAGVTQTPRYLIKTRGQQVTLSCSPISGHRSVSWYQQTPGQGLQFLFEYFSETQRNKGNFPGRFSGRQFSNSRSEMNVSTLELGDSALYLCASSLDRTFNYGYTFGSGTRLTVV.

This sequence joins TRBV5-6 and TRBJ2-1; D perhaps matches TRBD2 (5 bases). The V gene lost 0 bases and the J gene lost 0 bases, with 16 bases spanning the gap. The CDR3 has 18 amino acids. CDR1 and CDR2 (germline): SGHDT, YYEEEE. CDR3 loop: CASSLENAGAYSYNEQFF. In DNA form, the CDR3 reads TGTGCCAGCAGCTTGGAGAATGCGGGTGCCTACTCCTACAATGAGCAGTTCTTC.

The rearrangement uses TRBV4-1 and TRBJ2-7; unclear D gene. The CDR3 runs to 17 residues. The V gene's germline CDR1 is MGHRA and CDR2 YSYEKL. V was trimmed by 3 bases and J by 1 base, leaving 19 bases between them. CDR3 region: CASSHWERGLASYEQYF. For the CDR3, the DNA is TGCGCCAGCAGCCATTGGGAACGAGGCCTTGCATCCTACGAGCAGTACTTC.

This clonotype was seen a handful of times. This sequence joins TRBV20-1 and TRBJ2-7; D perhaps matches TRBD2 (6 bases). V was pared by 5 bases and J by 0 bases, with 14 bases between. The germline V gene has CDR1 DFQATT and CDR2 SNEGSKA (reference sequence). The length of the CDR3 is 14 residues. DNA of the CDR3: TGCAGTGCTCCCGCGCGGGGCAACTCCTACGAGCAGTACTTC. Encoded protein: CSAPARGNSYEQYF.

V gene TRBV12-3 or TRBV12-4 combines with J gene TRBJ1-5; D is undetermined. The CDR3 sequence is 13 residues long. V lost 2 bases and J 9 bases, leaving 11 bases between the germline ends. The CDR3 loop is CASSLYPLVPQHF. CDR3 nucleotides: TGTGCCAGCAGTTTATACCCACTCGTGCCCCAGCATTTT.

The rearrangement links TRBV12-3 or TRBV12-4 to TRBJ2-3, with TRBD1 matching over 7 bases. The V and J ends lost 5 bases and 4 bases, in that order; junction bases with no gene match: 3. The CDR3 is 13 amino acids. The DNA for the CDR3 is TGTGCCAGCAGTGACAGGGCAGCAGATACGCAGTATTTT. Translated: CASSDRAADTQYF.

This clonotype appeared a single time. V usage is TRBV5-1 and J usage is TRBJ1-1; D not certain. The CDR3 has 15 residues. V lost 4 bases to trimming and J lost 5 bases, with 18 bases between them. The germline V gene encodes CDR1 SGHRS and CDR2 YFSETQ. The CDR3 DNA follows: TGCGCCAGCAGCCCAGCCCTGGGGTTGAGAACTGAAGCTTTCTTT. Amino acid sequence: CASSPALGLRTEAFF.

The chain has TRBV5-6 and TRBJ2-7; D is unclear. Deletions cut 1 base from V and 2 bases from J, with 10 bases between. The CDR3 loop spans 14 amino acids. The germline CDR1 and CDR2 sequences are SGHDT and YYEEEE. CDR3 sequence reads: CASSLIQSAYEQYF. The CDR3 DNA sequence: TGTGCCAGCAGCTTGATACAGTCCGCCTACGAGCAGTACTTC.

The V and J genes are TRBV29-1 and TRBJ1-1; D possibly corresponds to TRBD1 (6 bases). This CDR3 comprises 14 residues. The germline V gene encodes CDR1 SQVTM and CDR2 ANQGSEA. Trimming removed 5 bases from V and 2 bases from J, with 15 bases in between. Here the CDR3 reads CSVQGRAGNTEAFF. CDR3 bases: TGCAGCGTTCAGGGGCGCGCCGGCAACACTGAAGCTTTCTTT.

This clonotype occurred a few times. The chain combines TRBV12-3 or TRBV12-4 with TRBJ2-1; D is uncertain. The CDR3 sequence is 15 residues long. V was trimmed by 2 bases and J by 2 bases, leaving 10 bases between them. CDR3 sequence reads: CASSLKAHPYNEQFF. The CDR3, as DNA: TGTGCCAGCAGTTTAAAGGCCCATCCCTACAATGAGCAGTTCTTC.

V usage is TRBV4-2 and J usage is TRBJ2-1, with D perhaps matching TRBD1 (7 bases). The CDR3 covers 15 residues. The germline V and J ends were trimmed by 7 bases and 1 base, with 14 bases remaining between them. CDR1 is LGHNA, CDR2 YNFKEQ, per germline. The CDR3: CASTQGGRSYNEQFF. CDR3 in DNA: TGTGCCAGCACCCAGGGGGGAAGATCCTACAATGAGCAGTTCTTC.

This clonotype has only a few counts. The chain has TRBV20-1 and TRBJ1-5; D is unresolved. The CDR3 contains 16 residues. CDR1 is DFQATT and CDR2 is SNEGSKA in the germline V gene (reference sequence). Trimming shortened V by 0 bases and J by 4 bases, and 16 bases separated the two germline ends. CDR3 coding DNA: TGCAGTGCTAGAGAGGGAAAGCTCCCCCGGAATCAGCCCCAGCATTTT. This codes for CSAREGKLPRNQPQHF.

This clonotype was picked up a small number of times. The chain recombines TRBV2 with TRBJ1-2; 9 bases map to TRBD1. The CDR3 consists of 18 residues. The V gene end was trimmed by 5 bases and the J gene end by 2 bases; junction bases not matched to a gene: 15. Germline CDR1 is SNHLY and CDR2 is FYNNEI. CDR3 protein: CASSLRQGVFSSNYGYTF. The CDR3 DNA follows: TGTGCCAGCAGTCTGCGACAGGGGGTGTTTTCGTCCAACTATGGCTACACCTTC. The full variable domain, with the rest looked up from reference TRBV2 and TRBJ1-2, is EPEVTQTPSHQVTQMGQEVILRCVPISNHLYFYWYRQILGQKVEFLVSFYNNEISEKSEIFDDQFSVERPDGSNFTLKIRSTKLEDSAMYFCASSLRQGVFSSNYGYTFGSGTRLTVV.

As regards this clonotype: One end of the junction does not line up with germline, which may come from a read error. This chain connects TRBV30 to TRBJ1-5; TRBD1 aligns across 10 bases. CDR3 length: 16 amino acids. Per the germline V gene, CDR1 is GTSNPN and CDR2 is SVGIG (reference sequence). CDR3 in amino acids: CAWSRGGTGGNQPQHF. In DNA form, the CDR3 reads TGCGCCTGGAGCCGAGGTGGGACAGGGGGCAATCAGCCCCAGCATTTT.

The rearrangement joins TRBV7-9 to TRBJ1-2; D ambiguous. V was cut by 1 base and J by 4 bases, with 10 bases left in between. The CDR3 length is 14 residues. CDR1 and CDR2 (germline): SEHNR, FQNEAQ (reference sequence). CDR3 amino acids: CASSLVSRSYGYTF. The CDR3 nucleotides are TGTGCCAGCAGCTTAGTTTCTCGGAGCTATGGCTACACCTTC.

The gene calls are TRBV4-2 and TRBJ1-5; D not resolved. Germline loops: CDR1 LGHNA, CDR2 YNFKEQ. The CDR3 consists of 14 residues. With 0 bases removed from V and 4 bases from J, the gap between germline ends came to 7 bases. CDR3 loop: CASSQDRKNQPQHF. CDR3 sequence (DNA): TGTGCCAGCAGCCAAGATCGGAAGAATCAGCCCCAGCATTTT.

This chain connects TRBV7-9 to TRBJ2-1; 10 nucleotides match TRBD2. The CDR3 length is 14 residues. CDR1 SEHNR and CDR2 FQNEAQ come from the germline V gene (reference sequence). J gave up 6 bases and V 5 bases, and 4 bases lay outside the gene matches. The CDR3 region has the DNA TGTGCCAGCAGCCCCTGGACTAGCGGCAATGAGCAGTTCTTC. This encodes CASSPWTSGNEQFF.